This T cell receptor (beta chain) was documented in a study of OX40 agonist ivuxolimab in advanced cancers. About the study: Averaging about 60 years in age, with a range of roughly 20 to 90, the cohort was 82.7% male.

The V end was cut by 4 bases, the J end by 4 bases, with 19 bases between. The CDR3 contains 16 residues. Germline CDR1 SGHNT, CDR2 YYREEE (reference sequence). This clone was observed a single time. Antigen specificity is unknown. Assay used: immunoSEQ multiplex PCR; TCRdb lists only in-frame clones, some missing. This table has some 58,000 clones, over 80% appearing once. General study points: CD4+ and CD8+ T cells in blood underwent clonal expansion by week 6 at 0.1 to 3.0 mg/kg.

The origin of this receptor is an adult with an advanced solid tumor such as melanoma, head and neck, liver or kidney cancer. The sequencing here drew on CD4+ or CD8+ T cells sorted from blood, taken in a trial of the OX40 agonist ivuxolimab. The rearrangement links TRBV5-4 to TRBJ2-3, with D possibly being TRBD1 or TRBD2 (6 bases each). Written as DNA, the CDR3 is TGTGCCAGCAGCCTGGAGGGGGTCCGAGGTCCAGATACGCAGTATTTT. This translates into CASSLEGVRGPDTQYF.